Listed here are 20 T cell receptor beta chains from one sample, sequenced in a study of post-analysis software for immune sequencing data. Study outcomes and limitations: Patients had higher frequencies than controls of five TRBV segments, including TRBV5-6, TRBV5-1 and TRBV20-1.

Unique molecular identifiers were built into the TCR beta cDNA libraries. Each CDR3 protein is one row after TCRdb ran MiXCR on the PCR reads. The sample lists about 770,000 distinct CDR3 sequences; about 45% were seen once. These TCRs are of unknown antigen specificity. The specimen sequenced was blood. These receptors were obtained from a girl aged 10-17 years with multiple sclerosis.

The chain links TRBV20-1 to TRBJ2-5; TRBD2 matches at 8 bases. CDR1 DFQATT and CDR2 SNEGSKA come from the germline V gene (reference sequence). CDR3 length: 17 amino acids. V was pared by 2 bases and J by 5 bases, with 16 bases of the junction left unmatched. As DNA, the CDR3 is TGCAGTGCTAGAACCTTGAAACTAGCGGACGGGACTGAGACCCAGTACTTC. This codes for CSARTLKLADGTETQYF.

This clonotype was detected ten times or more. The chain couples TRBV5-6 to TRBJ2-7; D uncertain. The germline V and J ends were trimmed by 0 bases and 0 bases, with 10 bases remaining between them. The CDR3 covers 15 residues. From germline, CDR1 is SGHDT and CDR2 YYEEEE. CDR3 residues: CASSLAYSSSYEQYF. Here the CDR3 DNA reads TGTGCCAGCAGCTTGGCTTATTCGAGCTCCTACGAGCAGTACTTC.

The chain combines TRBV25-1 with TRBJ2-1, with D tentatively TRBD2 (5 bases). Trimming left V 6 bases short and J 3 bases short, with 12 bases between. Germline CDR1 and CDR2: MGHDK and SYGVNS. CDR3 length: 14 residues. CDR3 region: CASRDSGYYNEQFF. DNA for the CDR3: TGTGCCAGCAGGGACTCGGGTTACTACAATGAGCAGTTCTTC.

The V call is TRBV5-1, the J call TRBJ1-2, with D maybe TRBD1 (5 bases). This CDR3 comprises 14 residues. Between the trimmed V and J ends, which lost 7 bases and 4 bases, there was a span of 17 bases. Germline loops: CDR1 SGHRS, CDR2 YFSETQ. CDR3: CASGHRGKAYGYTF. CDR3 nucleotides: TGCGCCAGCGGACATCGAGGGAAGGCCTATGGCTACACCTTC.

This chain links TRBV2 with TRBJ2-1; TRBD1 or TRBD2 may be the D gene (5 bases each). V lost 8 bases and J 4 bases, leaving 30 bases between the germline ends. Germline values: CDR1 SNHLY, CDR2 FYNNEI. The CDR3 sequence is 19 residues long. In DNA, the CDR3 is TGTGCCAGCCGATGGGACGTACATACAATGGGTTGGGGATACAATGAGCAGTTCTTC. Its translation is CASRWDVHTMGWGYNEQFF.

The CDR3 loop reads CASSTGYEETQYF. DNA for the CDR3: TGTGCCAGCAGTACAGGTTACGAAGAGACCCAGTACTTC. The gene calls are TRBV6-5 and TRBJ2-5; weak D call: TRBD1 (5 bases). CDR1 and CDR2 from the germline V gene are MNHEY and SVGAGI. CDR3 length: 13 residues. Trimming took off 5 bases at V and 3 bases at J, with 10 bases between the two ends.

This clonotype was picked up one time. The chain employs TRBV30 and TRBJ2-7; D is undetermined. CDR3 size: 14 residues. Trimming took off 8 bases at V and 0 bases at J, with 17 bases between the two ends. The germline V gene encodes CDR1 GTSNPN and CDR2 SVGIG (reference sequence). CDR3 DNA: TGTGCCGGTCTCACAACCGGGCTCTCCTACGAGCAGTACTTC. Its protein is CAGLTTGLSYEQYF.

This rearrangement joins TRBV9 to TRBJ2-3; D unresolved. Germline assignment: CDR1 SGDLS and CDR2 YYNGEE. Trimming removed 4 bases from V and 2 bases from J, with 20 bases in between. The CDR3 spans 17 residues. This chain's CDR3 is CASSPFGRGSPTDTQYF. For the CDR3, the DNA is TGTGCCAGCAGCCCCTTTGGACGAGGATCTCCCACAGATACGCAGTATTTT.

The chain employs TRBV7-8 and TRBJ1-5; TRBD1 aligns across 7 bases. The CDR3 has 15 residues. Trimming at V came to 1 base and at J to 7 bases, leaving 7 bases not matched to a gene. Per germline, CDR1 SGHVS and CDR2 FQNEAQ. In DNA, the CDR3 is TGTGCCAGCAGCTTAGACGGTACAGGGGTCCAGCCCCAGCATTTT. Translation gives CASSLDGTGVQPQHF.

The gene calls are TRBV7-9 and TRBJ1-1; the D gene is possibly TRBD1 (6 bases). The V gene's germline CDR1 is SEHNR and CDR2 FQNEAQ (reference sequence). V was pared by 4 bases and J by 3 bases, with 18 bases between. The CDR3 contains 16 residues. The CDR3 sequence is CASSYLRSGAYTEAFF. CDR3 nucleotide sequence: TGTGCCAGCAGCTACCTACGGTCGGGGGCCTACACTGAAGCTTTCTTT.

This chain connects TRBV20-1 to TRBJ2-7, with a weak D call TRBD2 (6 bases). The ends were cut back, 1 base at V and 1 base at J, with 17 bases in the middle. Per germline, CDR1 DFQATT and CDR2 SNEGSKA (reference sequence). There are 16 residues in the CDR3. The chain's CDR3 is CSARGFPVGGSYEQYF. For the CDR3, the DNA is TGCAGTGCTAGAGGGTTCCCCGTGGGAGGATCCTACGAGCAGTACTTC.

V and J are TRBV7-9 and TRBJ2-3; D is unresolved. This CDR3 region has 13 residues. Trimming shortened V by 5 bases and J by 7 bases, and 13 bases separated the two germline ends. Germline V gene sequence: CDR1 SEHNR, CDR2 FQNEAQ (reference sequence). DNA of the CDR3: TGTGCCAGCAGCCCCTCTGGCTCCAATACGCAGTATTTT. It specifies CASSPSGSNTQYF.

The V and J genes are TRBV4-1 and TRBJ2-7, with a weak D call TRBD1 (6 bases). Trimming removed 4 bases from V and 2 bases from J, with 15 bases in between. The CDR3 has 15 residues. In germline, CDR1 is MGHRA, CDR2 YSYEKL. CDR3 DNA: TGCGCCAGCAGCCGTCAAGAGGACAGCGCCTACGAGCAGTACTTC. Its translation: CASSRQEDSAYEQYF.

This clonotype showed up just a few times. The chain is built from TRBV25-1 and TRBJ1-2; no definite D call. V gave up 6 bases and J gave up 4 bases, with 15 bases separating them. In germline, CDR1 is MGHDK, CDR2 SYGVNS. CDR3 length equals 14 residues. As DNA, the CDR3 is TGTGCCAGCAGGGCTATCAAGACGCCCTATGGCTACACCTTC. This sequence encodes CASRAIKTPYGYTF.

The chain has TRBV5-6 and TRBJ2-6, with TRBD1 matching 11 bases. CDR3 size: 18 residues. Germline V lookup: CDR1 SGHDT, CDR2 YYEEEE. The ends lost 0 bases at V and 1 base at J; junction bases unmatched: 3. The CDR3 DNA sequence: TGTGCCAGCAGCTTGGGGACAGGGGGCGCGTCTGGGGCCAACGTCCTGACTTTC. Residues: CASSLGTGGASGANVLTF.

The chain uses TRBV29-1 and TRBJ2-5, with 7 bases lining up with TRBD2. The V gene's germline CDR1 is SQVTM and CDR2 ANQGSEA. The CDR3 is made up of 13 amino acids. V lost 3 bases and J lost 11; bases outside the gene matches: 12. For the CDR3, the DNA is TGCAGCGTTGAGGGCGGGAGAGGCAATGAGCAGTACTTC. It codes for CSVEGGRGNEQYF.

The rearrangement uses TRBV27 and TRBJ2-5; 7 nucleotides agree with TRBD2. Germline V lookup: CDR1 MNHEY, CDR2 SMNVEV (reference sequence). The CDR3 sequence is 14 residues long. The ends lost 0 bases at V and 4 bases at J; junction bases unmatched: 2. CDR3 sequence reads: CASSLSWGGETQYF. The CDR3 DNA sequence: TGTGCCAGCAGTTTATCGTGGGGGGGAGAGACCCAGTACTTC.

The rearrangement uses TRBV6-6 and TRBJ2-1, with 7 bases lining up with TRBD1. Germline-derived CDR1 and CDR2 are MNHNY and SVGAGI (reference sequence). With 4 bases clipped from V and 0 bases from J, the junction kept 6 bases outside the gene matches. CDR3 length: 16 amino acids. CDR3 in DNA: TGTGCCAGCAGTTTCCTGACAGGGAACTCCTACAATGAGCAGTTCTTC. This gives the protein CASSFLTGNSYNEQFF.

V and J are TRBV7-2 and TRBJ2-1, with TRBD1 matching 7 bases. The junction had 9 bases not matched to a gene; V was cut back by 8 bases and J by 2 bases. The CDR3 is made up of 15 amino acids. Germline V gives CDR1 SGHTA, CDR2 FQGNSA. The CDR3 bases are TGTGCCAGCGGCCATACCGGGACAGCCTACAATGAGCAGTTCTTC. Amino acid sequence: CASGHTGTAYNEQFF.

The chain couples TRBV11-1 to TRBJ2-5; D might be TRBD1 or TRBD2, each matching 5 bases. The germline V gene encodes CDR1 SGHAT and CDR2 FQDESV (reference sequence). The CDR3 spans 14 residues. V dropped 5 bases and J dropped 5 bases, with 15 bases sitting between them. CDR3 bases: TGTGCCAGCAGCATAACTAGAGGGGTGGAGACCCAGTACTTC. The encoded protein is CASSITRGVETQYF.